This T cell receptor beta chain was sequenced during a study of Ad26.COV2.S vaccination and SARS-CoV-2 variants. Notes on the study in general: People who got the vaccine or the placebo had similar non-spike TCR breadth. The analyses of TCR breadth and depth may have understated the size of total T cell responses. Breadth, reportedly substantial, characterized the spike-specific CD8+ and CD4+ T cell responses after vaccination.

Concerning this clone itself: What it recognizes is unknown.

TCRdb's copy holds only in-frame clones and misses some; the assay was immunoSEQ multiplex PCR. The repertoire holds nearly 95,000 clones, with more than 65% as singletons. V gave up 2 bases and J gave up 4 bases, with 24 bases separating them. From germline, CDR1 is WSHSY and CDR2 SAAADI. The CDR3 runs 19 residues. The receptor was isolated from a human donor who had recovered from COVID-19. Sequencing was performed on peripheral blood, taken after recovery from COVID-19. The chain links TRBV10-2 to TRBJ2-1; the D gene is possibly TRBD2 (5 bases). The CDR3 DNA is TGCGCCAGCAGTGAGCCGAGCTTGAGACATGCTCGGAGGTACAATGAGCAGTTCTTC. Its protein product is CASSEPSLRHARRYNEQFF.